The rows below give T cell receptor beta chains drawn from one sample of a study of shared clonotypes between healthy human individuals. TCRdb keeps only in-frame clones here, not all; method: immunoSEQ multiplex PCR. The sample yields hundreds of thousands of clones, 92% seen once. Sequenced: naive CD8+ T cells sorted from blood. The receptors were gathered from a man aged 25-40 years in good health. The CDR3 runs from the conserved cysteine through the conserved F or W. The order of the fields is D gene, J gene, clone size, V gene, CDR3 DNA, CDR3 protein. A D gene is named only where the DNA matches it firmly. Clone size, where shown, is once, few, many, or a class for clones that have expanded.

-,TRBJ2-7,once,TRBV27,TGTGCCAGCAGTTTCGGCAGGGGTAGCGAGCAGTACTTC,CASSFGRGSEQYF
-,TRBJ2-6,-,TRBV4-3,TGCGCCAGCAGCCAAAGCTCTGGGGCCAACGTCCTGACTTTC,CASSQSSGANVLTF
TRBD2,TRBJ2-7,-,TRBV7-9,TGTGCCAGCAGCTCTCAATCTGGACTAGCGGGAGGCTACGAGCAGTACTTC,CASSSQSGLAGGYEQYF
-,TRBJ2-2,-,TRBV7-9,TGTGCCAGCAGCTTTCCGAACACCGGGGAGCTGTTTTTT,CASSFPNTGELFF
-,TRBJ1-4,-,TRBV19,TGTGCCAGTAGTATTGGAGGGACAAGTAATGAAAAACTGTTTTTT,CASSIGGTSNEKLFF
TRBD2,TRBJ2-1,-,TRBV18,TGTGCCAGCTCACCACCTGGGGGTAGCGGGAATGAGCAGTTCTTC,CASSPPGGSGNEQFF
TRBD1,TRBJ2-2,-,TRBV10-3,TGTGCCATCAGTGACCTACCGGGACAGGGCGCGGGAAACACCGGGGAGCTGTTTTTT,CAISDLPGQGAGNTGELFF
-,TRBJ2-5,-,TRBV15,TGTGCCACCAATCCCTTTGCGGGTAGACTTCAAGAGACCCAGTACTTC,CATNPFAGRLQETQYF
-,TRBJ2-7,-,TRBV7-9,TGTGCCAGCAGCTTAAGCCCCTCCTACGAGCAGTACTTC,CASSLSPSYEQYF
-,TRBJ2-7,-,TRBV2,TGTGCCAGCAGCGACCAACGGGGCAGGGATACCTCCTACGAGCAGTACTTC,CASSDQRGRDTSYEQYF
TRBD2,TRBJ2-5,-,TRBV7-7,TGTGCCAGCAGCTTAAGGTCATTAGCGGGAGTCGGGGAGACCCAGTACTTC,CASSLRSLAGVGETQYF
-,TRBJ1-2,-,TRBV27,TGTGCCAGCAGCTCCTTCGACAGCTACTATGGCTACACCTTC,CASSSFDSYYGYTF
-,TRBJ2-3,-,TRBV6-5,TGTGCCAGCACGGCAAGTAAACGCACAGATACGCAGTATTTT,CASTASKRTDTQYF
TRBD2,TRBJ2-1,-,TRBV7-6,TGTGCCAGCAGCCCCTCAGCGGGATACAATGAGCAGTTCTTC,CASSPSAGYNEQFF
-,TRBJ2-1,few,TRBV28,TGTGCCAGCAGTTTCATTAAGGGGAGCTCCTACAATGAGCAGTTCTTC,CASSFIKGSSYNEQFF
-,TRBJ2-3,once,TRBV4-1,TGCGCCAGCGCTCCGGGACCATTCACAGATACGCAGTATTTT,CASAPGPFTDTQYF
TRBD2,TRBJ2-7,once,TRBV7-9,TGTGCCAGCAGCGGAGATGGGACTAGTGAGTACGAGCAGTACTTC,CASSGDGTSEYEQYF
-,TRBJ2-3,once,TRBV12-5,TGTGCTAGTGGTTTTGGAACACCACCAGATACGCAGTATTTT,CASGFGTPPDTQYF
-,TRBJ2-3,-,TRBV19,TGTGCCATAGGCAGGACGAGCACAGATACGCAGTATTTT,CAIGRTSTDTQYF
-,TRBJ1-1,-,TRBV5-1,TGCGCCAGCAGCTTGAGTTTTGACACTGAAGCTTTCTTT,CASSLSFDTEAFF
TRBD1,TRBJ1-1,-,TRBV2,TGTGCCAGCAGCAGGGGGGTTGAAGCTTTCTTT,CASSRGVEAFF
TRBD2,TRBJ2-1,-,TRBV5-1,TGCGCCAGCAGCTTGGGGGCTAGCGGGAGGGCCGGATCCTACAATGAGCAGTTCTTC,CASSLGASGRAGSYNEQFF
-,TRBJ2-3,-,TRBV29-1,TGCAGCGTTGAAGGGGGAACAGGGCAGTTATGGCAAGATACGCAGTATTTT,CSVEGGTGQLWQDTQYF
TRBD2,TRBJ2-1,once,TRBV19,TGTGCCAGTAATCGAGGGACTAGCGGGAGTTCCTACAATGAGCAGTTCTTC,CASNRGTSGSSYNEQFF
TRBD1,TRBJ2-1,-,TRBV5-1,TGCGCCAGCAGCTCCGGGACAGGGTCCACACCTGAGCAGTTCTTC,CASSSGTGSTPEQFF
-,TRBJ2-5,-,TRBV27,TGTGCCAGCAGTTTAGTCTCAGGGAGGGAGACCCAGTACTTC,CASSLVSGRETQYF
-,TRBJ2-7,-,TRBV10-3,TGTGCCATCAAAGGAGGGGCCGCCTACGAGCAGTACTTC,CAIKGGAAYEQYF
-,TRBJ2-5,-,TRBV27,TGTGCCAGCAGTTCAGGCCCAACTAGGATTCAAGAGACCCAGTACTTC,CASSSGPTRIQETQYF
TRBD1,TRBJ2-7,-,TRBV25-1,TGTGCCAGCAGTGAAGGGACAGGGCTAGCCTACGAGCAGTACTTC,CASSEGTGLAYEQYF
-,TRBJ1-3,-,TRBV4-1,TGCGCCAGCAGCCACAGGGGAGGTGGAAACACCATATATTTT,CASSHRGGGNTIYF
-,TRBJ2-1,-,TRBV5-4,TGTGCCAGCAGCTTCTTCGGGACCGCCGACAATGAGCAGTTCTTC,CASSFFGTADNEQFF
TRBD2,TRBJ2-7,-,TRBV7-9,TGTGCCAGCAGCTTCGCTAGCGGGGGCTACGAGCAGTACTTC,CASSFASGGYEQYF
-,TRBJ2-1,-,TRBV20-1,TGCAGTGCTACTAGGCCTCCTGAGCAGTTCTTC,CSATRPPEQFF
-,TRBJ2-5,-,TRBV19,TGTGCCAGTAGCCCCCATTGGGGGGAAGAGACCCAGTACTTC,CASSPHWGEETQYF
-,TRBJ1-1,once,TRBV2,TGTGCCAGCAGCGACTTAAATGCGGGACGAAACACTGAAGCTTTCTTT,CASSDLNAGRNTEAFF
-,TRBJ2-4,-,TRBV4-1,TGCGCCAGCAGCCCAGGGGAAGGGACGGCCGGTTTAAACATTCAGTACTTC,CASSPGEGTAGLNIQYF
-,TRBJ2-7,-,TRBV11-1,TGTGCCAGCAGCCCAATTACCATGTACTTC,CASSPITMYF
-,TRBJ2-7,-,TRBV2,TGTGCCAGCAGCGGACCTGGACGTCCGCACGAGCAGTACTTC,CASSGPGRPHEQYF
TRBD2,TRBJ2-3,-,TRBV7-3,TGTGCCAGCAGCCCGAGGACTAGCGGCACAGATACGCAGTATTTT,CASSPRTSGTDTQYF
TRBD2,TRBJ2-1,once,TRBV14,TGTGCCAGCAGCCATCCGGGACTAGCGGGAGGCTCTCGATACAATGAGCAGTTCTTC,CASSHPGLAGGSRYNEQFF
-,TRBJ1-5,once,TRBV9,TGTGCCAGCAGCGTAGGAGGAGGTTCGGGGCAGCCCCAGCATTTT,CASSVGGGSGQPQHF
TRBD2,TRBJ2-1,few,TRBV10-2,TGCGCCAGCAGTGAGGGGACTAGCGGGAGTAATGAGCAGTTCTTC,CASSEGTSGSNEQFF
-,TRBJ2-3,-,TRBV5-4,TGTGCCAGCAGCCCCGTCGACGATACCCGCACAGATACGCAGTATTTT,CASSPVDDTRTDTQYF
-,TRBJ2-1,-,TRBV6-5,TGTGCCAGCAGTAGGACCCCGGGGGAAAACAATGAGCAGTTCTTC,CASSRTPGENNEQFF
-,TRBJ2-6,-,TRBV5-6,TGTGCCAGCAGCGATGCCACGGCAGGACCCTCGGGGGCCAACGTCCTGACTTTC,CASSDATAGPSGANVLTF
-,TRBJ2-1,-,TRBV11-2,TGTGCCAGCAGCCCCGAGCCGAATGAGCAGTTCTTC,CASSPEPNEQFF
-,TRBJ1-5,-,TRBV7-9,TGTGCCAGCAGCCGCGGGTATCAGCCCCAGCATTTT,CASSRGYQPQHF
-,TRBJ2-1,-,TRBV5-8,TGTGCCAGCAGCTTAGCCGGGAACTGGTACAATGAGCAGTTCTTC,CASSLAGNWYNEQFF
-,TRBJ2-1,-,TRBV5-6,TGTGCCAGCAGCCAGGGCCTCATCTACAATGAGCAGTTCTTC,CASSQGLIYNEQFF